The clone carrying this TCR beta chain was detected ten times or more. Germline CDR1 reads SGHAT; CDR2 reads FQNNGV. The CDR3 runs 19 residues. V shed 1 base and J 3 bases; nucleotides not matched to a gene: 13. The data originate from a study of spatial heterogeneity in lung cancer. Sample time point: sample taken at primary tumor resection. Unsorted whole RNA of tumor, nontumor lung or frozen PBMC was sequenced. TCR cDNA molecules each carried a unique molecular identifier. Each CDR3 protein gets one entry after TCRdb re-called the 5' RACE reads with MiXCR. Of about 38,000 distinct CDR3 sequences listed, 6% to 8% were seen once; the top ten hold under 30%.

This clonotype was obtained from a male donor with early-stage non-small cell lung cancer. The specimen comprised PBMCs, sampled at surgery. The V gene is TRBV11-2, the J gene TRBJ2-1; 9 bases are shared with TRBD2. This chain's CDR3 is CASSLGGTSPFVVYNEQFF. For the CDR3, the DNA is TGTGCCAGCAGCTTAGGAGGGACTAGCCCGTTTGTGGTCTACAATGAGCAGTTCTTC.